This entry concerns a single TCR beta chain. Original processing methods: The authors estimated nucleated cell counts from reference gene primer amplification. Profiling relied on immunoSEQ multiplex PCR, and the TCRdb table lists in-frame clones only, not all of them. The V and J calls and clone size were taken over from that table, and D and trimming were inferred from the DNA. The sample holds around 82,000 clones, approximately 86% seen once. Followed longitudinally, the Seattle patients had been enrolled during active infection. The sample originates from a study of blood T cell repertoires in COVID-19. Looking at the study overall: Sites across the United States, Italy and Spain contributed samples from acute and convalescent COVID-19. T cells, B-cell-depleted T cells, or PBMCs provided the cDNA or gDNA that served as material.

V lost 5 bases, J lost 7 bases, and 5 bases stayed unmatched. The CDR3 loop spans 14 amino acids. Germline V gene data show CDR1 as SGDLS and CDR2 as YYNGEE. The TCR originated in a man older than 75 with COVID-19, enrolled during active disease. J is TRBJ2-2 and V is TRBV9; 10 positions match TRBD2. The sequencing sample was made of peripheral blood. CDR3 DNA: TGTGCCAGCAGACCTAGCGGGGGAGGCGGGGAGCTGTTTTTT. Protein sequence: CASRPSGGGGELFF.